These 30 T cell receptor beta chains were all obtained from the same sample, sequenced in a study of blood T cell repertoires in COVID-19. Sequencing used immunoSEQ multiplex PCR; TCRdb keeps in-frame clones, though not all of them. The table has 200,000 to 250,000 clones, roughly nine tenths seen once. Sequencing was carried out using peripheral blood. These receptors came from a man aged 55 to 70 with COVID-19, enrolled during active disease.

The chain recombines TRBV28 with TRBJ1-4, with D perhaps TRBD1 (5 bases). From germline, CDR1 is MDHEN and CDR2 SYDVKM. The V and J ends lost 6 bases and 4 bases respectively, with 15 bases between them. The CDR3 is 15 residues long. CDR3: CASRRWGGDNEKLFF. DNA for the CDR3: TGTGCCAGCAGGCGCTGGGGAGGGGATAATGAAAAACTGTTTTTT.

A word on this clone: One end of the junction varies from germline; a read error may be responsible. This sequence joins TRBV6-6 and TRBJ2-7; D is possibly TRBD2 (5 bases). Germline V gene data show CDR1 as MNHNY and CDR2 as SVGAGI (reference sequence). The CDR3 contains 15 residues. CDR3 sequence (DNA): TGTGCCAGCAGTCACTCAAACCGGGGTTCCTACGAGCAGTACTTC. It is translated as CASSHSNRGSYEQYF.

This chain uses TRBV7-6 with TRBJ1-1, with D unresolved. The length of the CDR3 is 12 residues. Trimming took 4 bases from V and 5 from J, leaving 8 bases between them. Germline V lookup: CDR1 SGHVS, CDR2 FNYEAQ. CDR3 nucleotide sequence: TGTGCCAGCAGCTCTGGGAGGACTGAAGCTTTCTTT. It translates to CASSSGRTEAFF.

CDR3 amino acids: CASSLGREAFF. The CDR3 nucleotides read TGTGCCAGCAGCTTAGGTCGGGAAGCTTTCTTT. The genes are TRBV7-2 and TRBJ1-1; D gene unclear. CDR1 and CDR2 from the germline V gene are SGHTA and FQGNSA. V was clipped by 1 base and J by 8 bases, with 5 bases between them. This CDR3 comprises 11 residues.

The rearrangement joins TRBV9 to TRBJ2-1; D not certain. The V gene lost 7 bases and the J gene lost 0 bases, with 17 bases spanning the gap. The CDR3 is made up of 16 amino acids. The germline CDR1 and CDR2 sequences are SGDLS and YYNGEE. The CDR3 DNA sequence: TGTGCCAGCTCCCCGGTAAGCGATTTCTCCTACAATGAGCAGTTCTTC. Translated: CASSPVSDFSYNEQFF.

The J gene is TRBJ2-7, the V gene TRBV10-3; no clear D. The V gene's germline CDR1 is ENHRY and CDR2 SYGVKD. V was pared by 2 bases and J by 3 bases, with 11 bases between. The length of the CDR3 is 14 residues. The CDR3 nucleotides are TGTGCCATCAGTGAGATTGGCAGAAACTACGAGCAGTACTTC. Amino acid sequence: CAISEIGRNYEQYF.

V is TRBV24-1 and J is TRBJ1-4, with 8 bases identical to TRBD1. Germline V gives CDR1 KGHDR, CDR2 SFDVKD. J was trimmed by 0 bases and V by 3 bases; bases with no gene match: 5. This CDR3 comprises 17 residues. This CDR3 is CATSDPGQGTTNEKLFF. CDR3 bases: TGTGCCACCAGTGATCCCGGACAGGGCACAACTAATGAAAAACTGTTTTTT.

This chain joins TRBV5-4 and TRBJ1-4; D is ambiguous. The CDR3 is 16 amino acids. The ends were cut back, 1 base at V and 0 bases at J, with 10 bases in the middle. CDR1 and CDR2 (germline): SGHNT, YYREEE (reference sequence). CDR3 region: CASSLRAGTTNEKLFF. The CDR3, as DNA: TGTGCCAGCAGCTTGAGGGCCGGGACAACTAATGAAAAACTGTTTTTT.

This sequence joins TRBV3-1 (or the pseudogene TRBV3-2) and TRBJ2-7; 9 bases line up with TRBD1. The junction had 5 bases not matched to a gene; V was cut back by 5 bases and J by 0 bases. Germline CDR1 reads LGHDT; CDR2 reads YNNKEL (reference sequence). The CDR3 has 15 amino acids. The CDR3 spells CASSGQGRASYEQYF. The CDR3 DNA is TGTGCCAGCAGCGGACAGGGGAGGGCCTCCTACGAGCAGTACTTC.

This rearrangement joins TRBV7-2 to TRBJ1-1; 7 bases align to TRBD1. Germline CDR1 reads SGHTA; CDR2 reads FQGNSA. Losses at the gene ends were 5 bases for V and 1 base for J; bases not matched to a gene: 7. The CDR3 extends over 15 amino acids. The DNA for the CDR3 is TGTGCCAGCAGCACAAGACAGGGCGGGAACACTGAAGCTTTCTTT. It codes for CASSTRQGGNTEAFF.

This clone was found once. The V call is TRBV7-2, the J call TRBJ2-3, with D perhaps TRBD2 (6 bases). This CDR3 region has 15 residues. The germline CDR1 and CDR2 sequences are SGHTA and FQGNSA. Trimming cost V 3 bases and J 8 bases, with 18 bases left between them. This CDR3 is CASSLGSPSVGTQYF. For the CDR3, the DNA is TGTGCCAGCAGCTTGGGATCCCCTAGCGTAGGTACGCAGTATTTT.

The chain couples TRBV14 to TRBJ2-1; D gene unclear. This CDR3 region has 12 residues. The V and J ends lost 3 bases and 7 bases respectively, with 7 bases between them. From germline, CDR1 is SGHDN and CDR2 FVKESK. The DNA of the CDR3 is TGTGCCAGCAGCCACCCAGGTAATGAGCAGTTCTTC. It is translated as CASSHPGNEQFF.

The chain employs TRBV18 and TRBJ1-2, with D maybe TRBD1 (6 bases). CDR1 and CDR2 from the germline V gene are KGHSH and LQKENI. The CDR3 totals 13 residues. The ends were cut back, 3 bases at V and 6 bases at J, with 11 bases in the middle. CDR3 amino acids: CASSPRQVDGYTF. DNA of the CDR3: TGTGCCAGCTCACCCCGACAGGTTGATGGCTACACCTTC.

This rearrangement joins TRBV18 to TRBJ1-2; TRBD1 agrees at 7 bases. The length of the CDR3 is 11 residues. V gave up 8 bases and J gave up 11 bases; unmatched junction bases: 8. CDR1 KGHSH and CDR2 LQKENI come from the germline V gene. The CDR3 DNA follows: TGTGCCAGCGCCGAACAGGGGACGTACACCTTC. The encoded protein is CASAEQGTYTF.

J is TRBJ2-2 and V is TRBV19; the D gene is possibly TRBD2 (6 bases). Germline-derived CDR1 and CDR2 are LNHDA and SQIVND (reference sequence). The CDR3 length is 14 residues. Between the trimmed V and J ends, which lost 1 base and 6 bases, there was a span of 9 bases. The DNA of the CDR3 is TGTGCCAGTAGTATAGTAGGAGGGTCCGGGGAGCTGTTTTTT. Protein product: CASSIVGGSGELFF. Full variable domain (rest looked up from reference TRBV19 and TRBJ2-2): DGGITQSPKYLFRKEGQNVTLSCEQNLNHDAMYWYRQDPGQGLRLIYYSQIVNDFQKGDIAEGYSVSREKKESFPLTVTSAQKNPTAFYLCASSIVGGSGELFFGEGSRLTVL.

CDR3 sequence reads: CASSLGRRDYEQYF. DNA of the CDR3: TGTGCCAGCAGCTTGGGCCGAAGAGACTACGAGCAGTACTTC. This sequence joins TRBV5-8 and TRBJ2-7; D remains ambiguous. Germline V gene sequence: CDR1 SGHTS, CDR2 YDEGEE. CDR3 size: 14 residues. The V gene lost 0 bases and the J gene lost 3 bases, with 10 bases spanning the gap.

The CDR3 loop is CAWILQAGGSYEQYF. The CDR3 region has the DNA TGTGCCTGGATTCTACAAGCGGGAGGGAGCTACGAGCAGTACTTC. This sequence joins TRBV30 and TRBJ2-7, with 10 bases matching TRBD2. This CDR3 is 15 amino acids long. J was trimmed by 3 bases and V by 4 bases; bases with no gene match: 9. CDR1 is GTSNPN, CDR2 SVGIG, per germline (reference sequence).

This chain uses TRBV3-1 (or the pseudogene TRBV3-2) with TRBJ2-2; no clear D gene. From germline, CDR1 is LGHDT and CDR2 YNNKEL (reference sequence). CDR3 length equals 17 residues. V shed 1 base and J shed 2 bases, with 14 bases lying between them. Here the CDR3 reads CASSQASRLLNTGELFF. The CDR3 bases are TGTGCCAGCAGCCAAGCTTCCCGTCTCCTTAACACCGGGGAGCTGTTTTTT.

This clone was detected only once. The V gene is TRBV9, the J gene TRBJ1-2, with TRBD1 identical over 9 bases. V was clipped by 1 base and J by 8 bases; unmatched bases: 15. The germline V gene has CDR1 SGDLS and CDR2 YYNGEE. The CDR3 consists of 17 residues. In nucleotides, the CDR3 is TGTGCCAGCAGCGTAAACCCGGGACAGGGTTCGGGTAGCGGCTACACCTTC. Amino acids: CASSVNPGQGSGSGYTF.

The J gene is TRBJ2-2, the V gene TRBV19; the match to TRBD1 covers 9 bases. V lost 6 bases, J lost 4 bases, and 9 bases stayed unmatched. Germline CDR1 reads LNHDA; CDR2 reads SQIVND (reference sequence). The CDR3 extends over 16 amino acids. The CDR3 here is CASREWRDRVTGELFF. The CDR3 DNA reads as TGTGCCAGTAGAGAATGGCGGGACAGGGTCACCGGGGAGCTGTTTTTT.

The rearrangement uses TRBV2 and TRBJ2-5, with 10 positions matching TRBD2. The CDR3 consists of 14 residues. Trimming took 6 bases from V and 1 from J; bases not matched to a gene: 2. Germline loops: CDR1 SNHLY, CDR2 FYNNEI. The CDR3 nucleotides are TGTGCCAGCAGGGGGACTAGCGTCCAAGAGACCCAGTACTTC. It translates to CASRGTSVQETQYF.

The CDR3 protein is CASSPPEGLGQYF. As DNA, the CDR3 is TGTGCCAGCAGCCCTCCCGAGGGCCTTGGGCAGTACTTC. The chain combines TRBV4-2 with TRBJ2-7; possible D gene TRBD2, 5 bases. Germline V gene data show CDR1 as LGHNA and CDR2 as YNFKEQ. The V and J ends lost 4 bases and 9 bases respectively, with 16 bases between them. The CDR3 is made up of 13 amino acids.

The CDR3 nucleotides read TGTGCCAGCAGCGTAGCTACAGGTTCGCAAGGGGAAAAACTGTTTTTT. Protein product: CASSVATGSQGEKLFF. The rearrangement uses TRBV9 and TRBJ1-4; the D gene is possibly TRBD1 (5 bases). Trimming pared 0 bases from V and 8 bases from J, leaving 17 bases between. The CDR3 is 16 residues long. Germline V gene data show CDR1 as SGDLS and CDR2 as YYNGEE.

V is TRBV11-2 and J is TRBJ1-1; 8 positions match TRBD1. Trimming removed 5 bases from V and 5 bases from J; junction bases left unmatched: 13. Germline V CDR1 and CDR2: SGHAT, FQNNGV. This CDR3 spans 16 amino acids. The CDR3, as DNA: TGTGCCAGCAGCACGCTTTTAGGACAGGGTTCGACTGAAGCTTTCTTT. It yields the protein CASSTLLGQGSTEAFF. Full variable domain (remainder filled in from reference TRBV11-2 and TRBJ1-1): EAGVAQSPRYKIIEKRQSVAFWCNPISGHATLYWYQQILGQGPKLLIQFQNNGVVDDSQLPKDRFSAERLKGVDSTLKIQPAKLEDSAVYLCASSTLLGQGSTEAFFGQGTRLTVV.

The gene calls are TRBV9 and TRBJ2-7; 11 nucleotides agree with TRBD2. The V and J ends lost 5 bases and 0 bases, in that order; junction bases with no gene match: 7. The CDR3 extends over 16 amino acids. CDR1 is SGDLS and CDR2 is YYNGEE in the germline V gene. The CDR3 DNA reads TGTGCCAGCAGACCTGGACTAGCGGGTAGCTCCTACGAGCAGTACTTC. Translated: CASRPGLAGSSYEQYF.

The chain combines TRBV2 with TRBJ1-2, with TRBD1 identical over 7 bases. CDR1 is SNHLY, CDR2 FYNNEI, per germline. The length of the CDR3 is 12 residues. The J segment lost 3 bases and the V segment lost 8 bases, leaving 3 bases of the junction unmatched. CDR3 loop: CASEGGHYGYTF. The DNA of the CDR3 is TGTGCCAGCGAAGGGGGCCACTATGGCTACACCTTC.

The chain couples TRBV27 to TRBJ1-1, with 7 bases aligning to TRBD1. Germline V CDR1 and CDR2: MNHEY, SMNVEV (reference sequence). This CDR3 contains 16 residues. V dropped 6 bases and J dropped 4; count of bases not matched to a gene: 14. CDR3 amino acids: CASRARKGAEATEAFF. CDR3 bases: TGTGCCAGCAGGGCCAGGAAGGGGGCGGAAGCCACTGAAGCTTTCTTT.

As DNA, the CDR3 is TGCGCCAGCAGCGCCGACGGGAATACGCAGTATTTT. Residues: CASSADGNTQYF. The chain has TRBV5-1 and TRBJ2-3; D possibly corresponds to TRBD2 (5 bases). Germline V gene data show CDR1 as SGHRS and CDR2 as YFSETQ. The length of the CDR3 is 12 residues. V was pared by 4 bases and J by 7 bases, with 10 bases between.

V gene TRBV6-6 combines with J gene TRBJ2-3; 7 bases align to TRBD2. The junction had 1 base not matched to a gene; V was cut back by 7 bases and J by 3 bases. Per the germline V gene, CDR1 is MNHNY and CDR2 is SVGAGI (reference sequence). CDR3 length: 12 amino acids. CDR3 DNA: TGTGCCAGCAAGGGAGGGACAGATACGCAGTATTTT. Protein: CASKGGTDTQYF.

This sequence joins TRBV2 and TRBJ1-2; D is uncertain. In germline, CDR1 is SNHLY, CDR2 FYNNEI. V gave up 6 bases and J gave up 0 bases, with 14 bases separating them. CDR3 length equals 15 residues. The CDR3 nucleotides are TGTGCCAGCAGCCCCTCCGGGAATACTAACTATGGCTACACCTTC. Amino acids: CASSPSGNTNYGYTF.